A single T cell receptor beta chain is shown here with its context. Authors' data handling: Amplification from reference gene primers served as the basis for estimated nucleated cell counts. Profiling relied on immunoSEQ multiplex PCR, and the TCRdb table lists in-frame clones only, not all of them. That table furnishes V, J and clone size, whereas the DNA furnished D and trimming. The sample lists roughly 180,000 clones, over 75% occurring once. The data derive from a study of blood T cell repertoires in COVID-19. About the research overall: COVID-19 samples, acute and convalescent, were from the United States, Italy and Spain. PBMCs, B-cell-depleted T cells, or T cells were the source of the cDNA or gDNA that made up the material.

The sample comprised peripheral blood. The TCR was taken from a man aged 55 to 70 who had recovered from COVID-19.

CDR3 sequence (DNA): TGCGCCAGCAGCTTGGCGGGGGACACTGAAGCTTTCTTT. Translated: CASSLAGDTEAFF. The chain recombines TRBV5-1 with TRBJ1-1; a possible D gene is TRBD1 (5 bases). Germline V gene lookup returns CDR1 SGHRS and CDR2 YFSETQ. CDR3 length equals 13 residues. The germline V and J ends were trimmed by 0 bases and 3 bases, with 6 bases remaining between them. Together with reference TRBV5-1 and TRBJ1-1, the CDR3 gives the full variable domain: KAGVTQTPRYLIKTRGQQVTLSCSPISGHRSVSWYQQTPGQGLQFLFEYFSETQRNKGNFPGRFSGRQFSNSRSEMNVSTLELGDSALYLCASSLAGDTEAFFGQGTRLTVV.